A selection of T cell receptor beta chains follows, all from one sample in a study of T cells in Graves' hyperthyroidism and ophthalmopathy. TCRdb itself ran the multiplex PCR reads through MiXCR, one entry per CDR3 protein. The data contain fewer than 400,000 distinct CDR3 sequences, roughly 15% of them singletons. Sequenced: blood. These receptors came from a man aged 25 to 40 with Graves' hyperthyroidism. Each CDR3 is given with its conserved first and last residue.

v_call: TRBV20-1; cdr3_aa: CSAPEEGEQFF
v_call: TRBV6-1; cdr3_aa: CASVAGGPPGELFF
v_call: TRBV4-1; cdr3_aa: CASSQTTSEAYEQYF
v_call: TRBV30; cdr3_aa: CAWSGEGLRVDTQYF
v_call: TRBV2; cdr3_aa: CASRSGLAGGPGEQFF
v_call: TRBV24-1; cdr3_aa: CAASDSPRADTQYF
v_call: TRBV29-1; cdr3_aa: CSVDHRARETQYF
v_call: TRBV18; cdr3_aa: CASSRQGKAQPQHF
v_call: TRBV7-9; cdr3_aa: CASSDPTSGRIRGTDTQYF
v_call: TRBV27; cdr3_aa: CASTLAGGQHPGELFF
v_call: TRBV12-3/TRBV12-4; cdr3_aa: CASSWAGRTDTQYF
v_call: TRBV12-3/TRBV12-4; cdr3_aa: CASTTGSTNTQYF
v_call: TRBV29-1; cdr3_aa: CSVGTGGWTGELFF
v_call: TRBV28; cdr3_aa: CASSAGQPPYEQYF
v_call: TRBV24-1; cdr3_aa: CATGGRELAGVNEQFF
v_call: TRBV19; cdr3_aa: CASSIDLGGPTEAFF
v_call: TRBV19; cdr3_aa: CASSIGSQRAWTGELFF
v_call: TRBV12-3/TRBV12-4; cdr3_aa: CASTHSGGMGTEAFF
v_call: TRBV12-3/TRBV12-4; cdr3_aa: CASSPQVGGGYTF
v_call: TRBV12-3/TRBV12-4; cdr3_aa: CASSPATGKQFF
v_call: TRBV7-2; cdr3_aa: CASSTTGRNQPQHF
v_call: TRBV18; cdr3_aa: CASSPRQGDSGNTIYF
v_call: TRBV12-3/TRBV12-4; cdr3_aa: CASSFGDSNQPQHF
v_call: TRBV7-6; cdr3_aa: CASSPRWTSGYEQYF
v_call: TRBV24-1; cdr3_aa: CPPNLGKVQTMGTEAFF
v_call: TRBV29-1; cdr3_aa: CSVSQGNWRNEKLFF
v_call: TRBV11-2; cdr3_aa: CASSQGRLAGAPTYEQYF